This TCR beta chain derives from a study of T cell repertoires in cytomegalovirus infection. Study-wide background: Both recently identified HLA-C-restricted and well-studied HLA-B-restricted CMV epitopes were used in the study.

V lost 1 base, J lost 9 bases, and 10 bases lay in between. The CDR3 has 13 residues. Per germline, CDR1 SGHAT and CDR2 FQDESV (reference sequence). TCRdb reprocessed the reads via MiXCR and lists one record per CDR3 protein. Of 400,000 to 600,000 distinct CDR3 sequences listed, roughly 43% were seen once; the top ten hold roughly two fifths. With respect to this clonotype: Its antigen is unidentified.

This clonotype was obtained from a human donor in good health (CMV status not recorded). Some clones in this sample may be carry-over from other donors' samples. The chain carries TRBV11-1 and TRBJ2-1; D is ambiguous. Sequencing was performed on cultured PBMCs, taken from culture after CMV antigen stimulation. The CDR3 reads CASSLVLYSEQFF. The CDR3 region has the DNA TGTGCCAGCAGCTTAGTGCTATACTCTGAGCAGTTCTTC.